These 18 T cell receptor beta chains were sequenced from one sample in a study of blood T cell repertoires in COVID-19. Profiled with immunoSEQ multiplex PCR; TCRdb holds only in-frame clones, not every one. The table includes approximately 200,000 clones, roughly 81% detected once. The sequenced material came from peripheral blood. Receptors were obtained from a woman at least 80 years old with COVID-19, enrolled during active disease.

The V call is TRBV5-4, the J call TRBJ2-7; D is unresolved. Looked up from germline, CDR1 is SGHNT and CDR2 is YYREEE (reference sequence). Trimming left V 5 bases short and J 2 bases short, with 5 bases between. The CDR3 runs to 11 residues. CDR3 residues: CASSNTYEQYF. Written as DNA, the CDR3 is TGTGCCAGCAGTAACACCTACGAGCAGTACTTC.

Written as DNA, the CDR3 is TGTGCCAGCAGCGGGCTAGTCACCGGGACAGGGGTACGTGGCTACACCTTC. Translated: CASSGLVTGTGVRGYTF. The chain links TRBV5-6 to TRBJ1-2, with 10 bases that match TRBD1. With V trimmed by 4 bases and J by 7 bases, 16 bases remained unmatched. CDR1 is SGHDT and CDR2 is YYEEEE in the germline V gene. This CDR3 is 17 amino acids long.

The V and J genes are TRBV18 and TRBJ2-7; 7 bases fit TRBD1. The germline V gene encodes CDR1 KGHSH and CDR2 LQKENI. The CDR3 contains 16 residues. With 3 bases clipped from V and 7 bases from J, the junction kept 15 bases outside the gene matches. The CDR3 DNA follows: TGTGCCAGCTCACCCCTCCCCGCGATGACAGGGCAGGAGCAGTACTTC. This encodes CASSPLPAMTGQEQYF.

The chain has TRBV19 and TRBJ2-7, with 9 bases aligning to TRBD1. V lost 3 bases to trimming and J lost 3 bases; unmatched junction nucleotides: 6. The CDR3 is made up of 15 amino acids. In germline, CDR1 is LNHDA, CDR2 SQIVND (reference sequence). The CDR3 DNA is TGTGCCAGTAGTATTCCGGGACAGGGATTCTACGAGCAGTACTTC. Translating it yields CASSIPGQGFYEQYF.

In this sample, this clone turned up a few times. The chain joins TRBV28 to TRBJ1-4; D possibly corresponds to TRBD1 (6 bases). With 5 bases removed from V and 8 bases from J, the gap between germline ends came to 6 bases. The CDR3 consists of 11 residues. CDR1 and CDR2 (germline): MDHEN, SYDVKM. CDR3 sequence: CASSTGEKLFF. CDR3 DNA: TGTGCCAGCAGTACAGGGGAAAAACTGTTTTTT.

The genes are TRBV5-1 and TRBJ2-5, with 11 nucleotides matching TRBD2. Germline loops: CDR1 SGHRS, CDR2 YFSETQ. With 0 bases clipped from V and 4 bases from J, the junction kept 8 bases outside the gene matches. This CDR3 is 17 amino acids long. Here the CDR3 DNA reads TGCGCCAGCAGCTTGGTTGGTAGCGGGGGGGCCTCAGAGACCCAGTACTTC. Its protein is CASSLVGSGGASETQYF.

This sequence joins TRBV7-2 and TRBJ1-2, with a possible D match to TRBD1 (5 bases). The CDR3 totals 14 residues. Germline-derived CDR1 and CDR2 are SGHTA and FQGNSA. V shed 3 bases and J shed 4 bases, with 12 bases lying between them. This CDR3 is CASSLRDGTYGYTF. DNA of the CDR3: TGTGCCAGCAGCTTGCGGGACGGAACCTATGGCTACACCTTC.

V usage is TRBV11-3 and J usage is TRBJ2-7; 9 bases are shared with TRBD2. V gave up 8 bases and J gave up 3 bases; unmatched junction bases: 11. Germline V lookup: CDR1 SGHNT, CDR2 YENEEA. This CDR3 is built from 15 residues. The CDR3 spells CASARGGGGGYEQYF. As DNA, the CDR3 is TGTGCCAGCGCGCGCGGGGGGGGCGGAGGCTACGAGCAGTACTTC.

J is TRBJ2-5 and V is TRBV4-2; 10 bases match TRBD2. V lost 1 base, J lost 5 bases, and 13 bases stayed unmatched. The CDR3 is 18 residues long. The germline V gene encodes CDR1 LGHNA and CDR2 YNFKEQ. Here the CDR3 reads CASSQVRGGLAEPETQYF. The CDR3, as DNA: TGTGCCAGCAGCCAAGTTAGGGGCGGACTAGCGGAACCGGAGACCCAGTACTTC.

This clone was counted only a few times. This sequence joins TRBV19 and TRBJ2-7, with D maybe TRBD2 (6 bases). The ends were cut back, 1 base at V and 3 bases at J, with 16 bases in the middle. This CDR3 spans 16 amino acids. CDR1 and CDR2 (germline): LNHDA, SQIVND (reference sequence). Here the CDR3 DNA reads TGTGCCAGTAGTATAGGAGGAGGGATTGCCTTCTACGAGCAGTACTTC. It translates to CASSIGGGIAFYEQYF.

The chain recombines TRBV6-7 with TRBJ2-1; 14 bases align to TRBD2. TRBV6-7 belongs to the ORF category, with a function that is uncertain. CDR3 length equals 16 residues. Trimming removed 6 bases from V and 5 bases from J; junction bases left unmatched: 6. DNA for the CDR3: TGTGCCAGCAGCCGGACTAGCGGGGGGCCCCACAATGAGCAGTTCTTC. Amino acids: CASSRTSGGPHNEQFF.

This clone was detected a few times. The chain couples TRBV6-5 to TRBJ2-7; TRBD2 might be the D (5 bases). Germline CDR1 and CDR2: MNHEY and SVGAGI. The CDR3 contains 13 residues. Trimming shortened V by 6 bases and J by 4 bases, and 13 bases separated the two germline ends. The CDR3, as DNA: TGTGCCAGCAGGGAGGAGTTGGGTTACGAGCAGTACTTC. Encoded protein: CASREELGYEQYF.

The chain joins TRBV7-2 to TRBJ2-5; D is possibly TRBD1 (6 bases). The CDR3 extends over 15 amino acids. CDR1 SGHTA and CDR2 FQGNSA come from the germline V gene. Between the trimmed V and J ends, which lost 2 bases and 7 bases, there was a span of 17 bases. Here the CDR3 DNA reads TGTGCCAGCAGCTTAATAGCCGGTACAGGGACGACCCAGTACTTC. Amino acid sequence: CASSLIAGTGTTQYF.

In regard to this clone: The junction differs from germline at one of its ends, possibly a read error. The chain is built from TRBV7-7 and TRBJ1-1; D not certain. The CDR3 is made up of 16 amino acids. The germline V gene has CDR1 SSHAT and CDR2 FNYEAQ (reference sequence). The CDR3 loop is CASSPLSGPYNTEAFF. CDR3 DNA sequence: TGTGCTAGCAGCCCCTTAAGCGGTCCATATAACACTGAAGCTTTCTTT.

This chain joins TRBV2 and TRBJ2-1; 13 nucleotides line up with TRBD2. The junction had 8 bases not matched to a gene; V was cut back by 6 bases and J by 9 bases. CDR1 is SNHLY, CDR2 FYNNEI, per germline. This CDR3 is built from 15 residues. The CDR3 loop is CASSLGLAGAGEQFF. The CDR3 bases are TGTGCCAGCAGCTTAGGACTAGCGGGAGCGGGTGAGCAGTTCTTC.

The V call is TRBV5-8, the J call TRBJ2-5; TRBD1 is a possible D gene (7 bases). With 0 bases removed from V and 4 bases from J, the gap between germline ends came to 13 bases. Germline CDR1 and CDR2: SGHTS and YDEGEE. The CDR3 length is 15 residues. The CDR3 nucleotides are TGTGCCAGCAGCTTGGTCCCGGGGGACAGAGAGACCCAGTACTTC. Translating it yields CASSLVPGDRETQYF.

The chain employs TRBV29-1 and TRBJ2-3; 7 nucleotides line up with TRBD2. Germline loops: CDR1 SQVTM, CDR2 ANQGSEA. V lost 5 bases to trimming and J lost 0 bases; unmatched junction nucleotides: 5. The CDR3 spans 14 residues. CDR3 nucleotide sequence: TGCAGCGTTTCCGGGACTACCAGCACAGATACGCAGTATTTT. Amino acid sequence: CSVSGTTSTDTQYF.

The chain is built from TRBV19 and TRBJ2-3, with a tentative D call TRBD2 (7 bases). The V and J ends lost 9 bases and 5 bases respectively, with 18 bases between them. This CDR3 is built from 14 residues. Germline lookup yields CDR1 LNHDA and CDR2 SQIVND (reference sequence). The CDR3 sequence: CARALGGGVDTQYF. CDR3 coding DNA: TGTGCCAGGGCCTTAGGGGGGGGCGTAGATACGCAGTATTTT.